This T cell receptor (beta chain) was recorded in a study of T-cell memory formation after mild COVID-19. Overall study: The TCR clusters were mostly specific to one donor.

One entry per CDR3 protein, called by TCRdb with MiXCR from the 5' RACE reads. Among roughly 150,000 distinct CDR3 sequences listed, 14% to 15% were seen once. Study findings and constraints: CD4+ contracting clones were found mainly in CM and EM, and CD8+ ones in EMRA. Confirmation of SARS-CoV-2 specificity was lacking for second-wave clones peaking day 37.

This clonotype was found a few times. Antigen: not known. This clonotype was sampled from an adult woman who had mild COVID-19 (a few samples of this study predate the infection). Cell type and time point are not known. The sample consisted of PBMCs or a T cell subset sorted from them (not recorded which).

The CDR3 region is CASTQVLAGQNEQYF. CDR3 nucleotides: TGTGCCAGCACTCAAGTACTAGCGGGACAGAACGAGCAGTACTTC. This rearrangement joins TRBV6-5 to TRBJ2-7, with 10 bases matching TRBD2. The CDR3 has 15 residues. Trimming cost V 7 bases and J 5 bases; bases outside gene matches: 11. CDR1 is MNHEY, CDR2 SVGAGI, per germline.